The rows below give T cell receptor beta chains drawn from one sample of a study of cytomegalovirus exposure and HLA in healthy donors. Clones were read by immunoSEQ multiplex PCR, and TCRdb kept only the in-frame ones, dropping some. The sample has about 21,000 clones, over 75% seen once. The sequencing input was PBMCs. The source of these receptors is a man in his sixties in good health and CMV-seronegative. Both conserved end residues are part of each CDR3. Each record gives: clone size, CDR3 length, V gene, J gene, D gene, CDR3 DNA, CDR3 protein. The D gene is left open where the match is weak. Some rows mark clone size as missing; the rest say once, few, many or name a class of expanded clone.

-	16	TRBV9	TRBJ2-1	-	TGTGCCAGCAGCCCCCGGGCGGTGGGGAGCCTAGGGGAGCAGTTCTTC	CASSPRAVGSLGEQFF
-	14	TRBV6-5	TRBJ1-4	-	TGTGCCAGCTCTTTCGGACTGGGGAATGAAAAACTGTTTTTT	CASSFGLGNEKLFF
-	18	TRBV27	TRBJ2-4	-	TGTGCCAGCAGTCCCTCGGACAGTTGGGTTCGGGCCAAAAACATTCAGTACTTC	CASSPSDSWVRAKNIQYF
-	20	TRBV4-3	TRBJ2-1	TRBD2	TGCGCCAGCAGCCGGCGTCCCGGGAGGCTAGCGGTAACCTCCTACAATGAGCAGTTCTTC	CASSRRPGRLAVTSYNEQFF
once	13	TRBV18	TRBJ2-6	-	TGTGCCAGCTCACCGGGGGGTCCCAACGTCCTGACTTTC	CASSPGGPNVLTF
-	15	TRBV5-6	TRBJ1-2	-	TGTGCCAGCAGCTTGGCCGGGGGTTGGGACTATGGCTACACCTTC	CASSLAGGWDYGYTF
once	14	TRBV7-3	TRBJ2-2	-	TGTGCCAGCAACAAGGGAGGAAACACCGGGGAGCTGTTTTTT	CASNKGGNTGELFF
-	15	TRBV7-3	TRBJ2-3	TRBD2	TGTGCCAGCAGCTCCAGGACTAGCGGCACAGATACGCAGTATTTT	CASSSRTSGTDTQYF
-	14	TRBV5-1	TRBJ2-7	-	TGCGCCAGCACCTCGGGACTGGATCCCTACGAGCAGTACTTC	CASTSGLDPYEQYF
few	14	TRBV4-2	TRBJ2-1	-	TGTGCCAGCAGCCAGGGTGGGACTCAAAATGAGCAGTTCTTC	CASSQGGTQNEQFF
-	14	TRBV11-2	TRBJ2-1	TRBD2	TGTGCCAGCAGCTTGACTAGCGGCTACAATGAGCAGTTCTTC	CASSLTSGYNEQFF
-	15	TRBV15	TRBJ2-3	-	TGTGCCACCAGCAGAGGCCTGCAGGAGGTAGATACGCAGTATTTT	CATSRGLQEVDTQYF
-	16	TRBV4-3	TRBJ2-2	TRBD2	TGCGCCAGCAGCCCCCAAAGCGGGAGGCCCACCGGGGAGCTGTTTTTT	CASSPQSGRPTGELFF
-	12	TRBV5-1	TRBJ1-2	TRBD1	TGCGCCAGCAGCTTGGAGGGGGCGGGCTACACCTTC	CASSLEGAGYTF
-	14	TRBV2	TRBJ2-7	-	TGTGCCAGCAGTTCGGGACTGAACAACTACGAGCAGTACTTC	CASSSGLNNYEQYF
-	15	TRBV9	TRBJ2-1	TRBD2	TGTGCCAGCAAAGGGACGGGACTAGCGAACAATGAGCAGTTCTTC	CASKGTGLANNEQFF
-	16	TRBV10-1	TRBJ2-1	-	TGCGCCAGCAGTGAATCAGGGTCGAGCTCCTACAATGAGCAGTTCTTC	CASSESGSSSYNEQFF
-	12	TRBV29-1	TRBJ1-1	TRBD1	TGCAGCGCCTCCGGGACAGGCTGTGAAGCTTTCTTT	CSASGTGCEAFF
-	11	TRBV11-3	TRBJ2-5	-	TGTGCCAGCAGCTTAGGGCAGACCCAGTACTTC	CASSLGQTQYF
-	16	TRBV9	TRBJ2-1	TRBD2	TGTGCCTGCAGCGTGACTAGCGGGTCCCCTAACAATGAGCAGTTCTTC	CACSVTSGSPNNEQFF
-	14	TRBV11-1	TRBJ1-1	TRBD1	TGTGCCAGCAGCCGGAGACAGGGTCACACTGAAGCTTTCTTT	CASSRRQGHTEAFF
-	14	TRBV9	TRBJ2-7	TRBD2	TGTGCCAGCAGCGTAGCCGGGAGGGCCGGGGAGCAGTACTTC	CASSVAGRAGEQYF
-	16	TRBV30	TRBJ1-1	TRBD1	TGTGCCTGGTCTCCTCTCAGGGGGCGGCTGAACACTGAAGCTTTCTTT	CAWSPLRGRLNTEAFF
-	15	TRBV15	TRBJ2-1	TRBD1	TGTGCCACCAGCAGGGGCGGGACAGGAGACAATGAGCAGTTCTTC	CATSRGGTGDNEQFF
-	17	TRBV6-1	TRBJ1-1	-	TGTGCCAGCAGTGAAGGGAACCGCGGACGGGGAAACACTGAAGCTTTCTTT	CASSEGNRGRGNTEAFF
-	14	TRBV7-9	TRBJ1-1	-	TGTGCCAGCAGCCCCCGGGGACAGAACACTGAAGCTTTCTTT	CASSPRGQNTEAFF
-	15	TRBV10-1	TRBJ2-3	-	TGCGCCAGCAGTGGCTCCGGGAAGAGAGCAGATACGCAGTATTTT	CASSGSGKRADTQYF
-	17	TRBV6-4	TRBJ2-1	TRBD2	TGTGCCAGCCGTGAATCATTCGGACTAGCGATAGGGAATGAGCAGTTCTTC	CASRESFGLAIGNEQFF
-	15	TRBV7-8	TRBJ1-2	-	TGTGCCAGCAGCCGGCCGGACAGCGGGGCTAGTGGCTACACCTTC	CASSRPDSGASGYTF
-	14	TRBV5-5	TRBJ1-5	-	TGTGCCAGCAGCGGGGGACACTCCAATCAGCCCCAGCATTTT	CASSGGHSNQPQHF
-	17	TRBV27	TRBJ2-2	-	TGTGCCAGCAGTTGGTCACAGGACCGCGCGAACACCGGGGAGCTGTTTTTT	CASSWSQDRANTGELFF
-	16	TRBV5-1	TRBJ2-6	-	TGCGCCAGCAGCTTGGGGGGGCTCACTGGGGCCAACGTCCTGACTTTC	CASSLGGLTGANVLTF
once	15	TRBV30	TRBJ2-7	-	TGTGCCTGCAGAACGGGACTCCCGATCTCCTACGAGCAGTACTTC	CACRTGLPISYEQYF
-	15	TRBV27	TRBJ2-7	-	TGTGCCAGCAGTACAGGGCTCTTCGGGACGTGGGAGCAGTACTTC	CASSTGLFGTWEQYF
-	16	TRBV4-1	TRBJ1-5	-	TGCGCCAGCAGCCCCGGGGGGGGATTCAGCAATCAGCCCCAGCATTTT	CASSPGGGFSNQPQHF
-	17	TRBV7-9	TRBJ2-3	-	TGTGCCAGCAGTTCACAGCTCCGGACAGTCGTCACAGATACGCAGTATTTT	CASSSQLRTVVTDTQYF
-	21	TRBV10-1	TRBJ2-1	TRBD2	TGCGCCAGCAGTGTCGAAGGAGGACTAGCGGGGGGCCCGAGCTCCTACAATGAGCAGTTCTTC	CASSVEGGLAGGPSSYNEQFF
-	15	TRBV2	TRBJ2-3	TRBD2	TGTGCCAGCAGCATGCCACGGGGGGGCATCGATACGCAGTATTTT	CASSMPRGGIDTQYF
-	13	TRBV7-6	TRBJ2-4	-	TGTGCCAGCAGCTCCCAAGCCAAAAACATTCAGTACTTC	CASSSQAKNIQYF
-	15	TRBV19	TRBJ2-5	TRBD1	TGTGCCAGTAGTCCATTCGACAGGGGGCAAGAGACCCAGTACTTC	CASSPFDRGQETQYF